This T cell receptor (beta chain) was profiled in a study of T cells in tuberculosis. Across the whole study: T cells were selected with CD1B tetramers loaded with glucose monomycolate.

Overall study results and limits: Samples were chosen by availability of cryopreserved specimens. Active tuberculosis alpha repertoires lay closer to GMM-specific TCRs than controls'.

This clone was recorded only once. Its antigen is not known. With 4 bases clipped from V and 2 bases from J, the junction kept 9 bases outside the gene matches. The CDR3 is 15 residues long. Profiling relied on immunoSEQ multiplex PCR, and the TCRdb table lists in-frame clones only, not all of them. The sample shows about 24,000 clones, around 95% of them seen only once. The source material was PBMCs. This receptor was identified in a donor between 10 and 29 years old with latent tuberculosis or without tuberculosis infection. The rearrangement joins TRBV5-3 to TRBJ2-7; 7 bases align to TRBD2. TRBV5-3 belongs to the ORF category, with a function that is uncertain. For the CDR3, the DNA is TGTGCCAGAAGCGTCCTTTGGGGGGGTCCCTACGAGCAGTACGTC. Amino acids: CARSVLWGGPYEQYV.